The entry below gives a single T cell receptor (beta chain) sequence along with its context. Germline V gives CDR1 SGDLS, CDR2 YYNGEE. V was shortened by 0 bases and J by 5 bases, with 15 bases between the two germline ends. This CDR3 region has 15 residues. The sample comes from a study of blood T cell repertoires in COVID-19. Study-wide context: Spain, Italy and the United States supplied samples that represented acute and convalescent COVID-19. T cells, B-cell-depleted T cells, or PBMCs provided the cDNA or gDNA that served as material.

Original methodology: For nucleated cells, counts were estimated from reference gene primer amplification. The repertoire was sequenced with immunoSEQ multiplex PCR; TCRdb's copy has only in-frame clones and lacks some. V and J calls and clone size are copied from that table; D and trimming were computed from the DNA. The repertoire holds around 150,000 clones, almost 85% seen once, with about 20% in the top ten. The receptor's source is a woman of 80 years or more with acute or convalescent COVID-19. The chain combines TRBV9 with TRBJ2-7, with D possibly matching TRBD1 (6 bases). Sequencing input: peripheral blood. CDR3 in DNA: TGTGCCAGCAGCGTAGCCAGGGGCCGGACCGACGAGCAGTACTTC. Its translation is CASSVARGRTDEQYF.